This passage covers 20 T cell receptor beta chains from one sample sequenced in a study of blood T cell repertoires in COVID-19. Produced via immunoSEQ multiplex PCR; TCRdb's table is partial and in-frame only. The sample yields fewer than 400,000 clones, around four fifths seen once. Sequencing was done on a sample of peripheral blood. The receptors derive from a man aged 25 to 45 with active or convalescent COVID-19.

The chain links TRBV28 to TRBJ1-4, with D possibly TRBD1 on 5 matching bases. Germline CDR1 is MDHEN and CDR2 is SYDVKM. CDR3 size: 15 residues. V was trimmed by 6 bases and J by 11 bases, leaving 22 bases between them. In nucleotides, the CDR3 is TGTGCCAGCAGACCCGAGGGGACTGCCCCGAGGAAACTGTTTTTT. It is translated as CASRPEGTAPRKLFF.

The chain recombines TRBV7-2 with TRBJ2-1, with D possibly matching TRBD1 (6 bases). CDR1 SGHTA and CDR2 FQGNSA come from the germline V gene. The CDR3 runs 17 residues. Trimming pared 5 bases from V and 4 bases from J, leaving 21 bases between. The DNA for the CDR3 is TGTGCCAGCAGCCCCGACAGGACTGTGGTGGGTTACAATGAGCAGTTCTTC. It specifies CASSPDRTVVGYNEQFF.

This clone has a single count. The chain links TRBV11-3 to TRBJ2-7; D perhaps matches TRBD2 (5 bases). The CDR3 is 18 residues long. V was pared by 0 bases and J by 0 bases, with 18 bases between. Germline CDR1 reads SGHNT; CDR2 reads YENEEA. The CDR3 protein is CASSLDIFSRGPSYEQYF. The CDR3 coding sequence is TGTGCCAGCAGCTTAGATATCTTTAGCCGCGGGCCCTCCTACGAGCAGTACTTC.

This clone occurred a few times. V and J are TRBV5-4 and TRBJ2-1, with 9 bases lining up with TRBD2. The V gene's germline CDR1 is SGHNT and CDR2 YYREEE (reference sequence). V was clipped by 6 bases and J by 7 bases; unmatched bases: 17. The CDR3 totals 17 residues. CDR3 coding DNA: TGTGCCAGCATCTCTCTCGGTGGCGGGGGGGCCATAAATGAGCAGTTCTTC. It is translated as CASISLGGGGAINEQFF.

The CDR3 protein is CASSQSGMAATEAFF. The CDR3 nucleotides read TGCGCCAGCAGCCAATCAGGGATGGCGGCCACTGAAGCTTTCTTT. The chain is built from TRBV5-1 and TRBJ1-1; D may be TRBD1 (5 bases). CDR3 length equals 15 residues. CDR1 SGHRS and CDR2 YFSETQ come from the germline V gene. V dropped 4 bases and J dropped 4 bases, with 17 bases sitting between them. Using reference TRBV5-1 and TRBJ1-1 for the parts outside the CDR3, the full variable domain is KAGVTQTPRYLIKTRGQQVTLSCSPISGHRSVSWYQQTPGQGLQFLFEYFSETQRNKGNFPGRFSGRQFSNSRSEMNVSTLELGDSALYLCASSQSGMAATEAFFGQGTRLTVV.

The chain uses TRBV9 and TRBJ2-7, with 7 positions matching TRBD1. The junction had 5 bases not matched to a gene; V was cut back by 3 bases and J by 2 bases. CDR1 is SGDLS, CDR2 YYNGEE, per germline. This CDR3 is built from 14 residues. For the CDR3, the DNA is TGTGCCAGCAGCGGCCGGGACAGTCCCTACGAGCAGTACTTC. It encodes CASSGRDSPYEQYF.

The chain links TRBV5-5 to TRBJ1-6; no clear D. This CDR3 has 15 residues. Per the germline V gene, CDR1 is SGHKS and CDR2 is YYEKEE (reference sequence). V was shortened by 2 bases and J by 7 bases, with 13 bases between the two germline ends. CDR3 loop: CASSFGSTRNSPLHF. DNA of the CDR3: TGTGCCAGCAGCTTTGGGTCGACGAGGAATTCACCCCTCCACTTT.

In regard to this clone: Additional DNA sequences in this sample encode the identical CDR3. The rearrangement links TRBV2 to TRBJ2-3, with D hard to call. This CDR3 is 13 amino acids long. Germline loops: CDR1 SNHLY, CDR2 FYNNEI. Trimming shortened V by 2 bases and J by 4 bases, and 7 bases separated the two germline ends. Here the CDR3 reads CASSEQLADTQYF. CDR3 nucleotides: TGTGCCAGCAGTGAACAGTTGGCAGATACGCAGTATTTT.

This clone was seen a few times. The chain couples TRBV9 to TRBJ1-2, with TRBD1 matching over 7 bases. CDR1 is SGDLS and CDR2 is YYNGEE in the germline V gene. The J segment lost 4 bases and the V segment lost 3 bases, leaving 12 bases of the junction unmatched. This CDR3 has 16 amino acids. The CDR3 reads CASSAGGQGRSYGYTF. In nucleotides, the CDR3 is TGTGCCAGCAGCGCAGGGGGGCAGGGAAGGTCCTATGGCTACACCTTC.

The rearrangement joins TRBV19 to TRBJ2-7; 8 nucleotides line up with TRBD1. The germline V gene has CDR1 LNHDA and CDR2 SQIVND (reference sequence). The J segment lost 2 bases and the V segment lost 6 bases, leaving 9 bases of the junction unmatched. This CDR3 has 15 residues. The chain's CDR3 is CASSIPGQGTYEQYF. As DNA, the CDR3 is TGTGCCAGTAGCATCCCAGGACAGGGTACCTACGAGCAGTACTTC.

The V call is TRBV18, the J call TRBJ2-7, with 10 bases fitting TRBD1. The CDR3 totals 15 residues. The V segment lost 4 bases and the J segment 3 bases; nucleotides outside the gene matches: 6. Germline values: CDR1 KGHSH, CDR2 LQKENI. The CDR3 DNA reads as TGTGCCAGCTCACTGGCCGGGACAGGGGTCTACGAGCAGTACTTC. This gives the protein CASSLAGTGVYEQYF.

This clone was observed a few times. V usage is TRBV7-2 and J usage is TRBJ2-1, with TRBD2 as a possible D gene (6 bases). Germline V gives CDR1 SGHTA, CDR2 FQGNSA. CDR3 length equals 15 residues. The V end was cut by 7 bases, the J end by 0 bases, with 13 bases between. The CDR3 is CASTAGGSSYNEQFF. The CDR3 bases are TGTGCCAGCACCGCCGGGGGAAGCTCCTACAATGAGCAGTTCTTC. The full variable domain, completed using reference TRBV7-2 and TRBJ2-1, is GAGVSQSPSNKVTEKGKDVELRCDPISGHTALYWYRQSLGQGLEFLIYFQGNSAPDKSGLPSDRFSAERTGGSVSTLTIQRTQQEDSAVYLCASTAGGSSYNEQFFGPGTRLTVL.

The chain has TRBV18 and TRBJ2-3; possibly TRBD1 for D (5 bases). The V gene's germline CDR1 is KGHSH and CDR2 LQKENI. V was shortened by 6 bases and J by 9 bases, with 13 bases between the two germline ends. There are 12 residues in the CDR3. The CDR3: CASSPDRGTQYF. DNA of the CDR3: TGTGCCAGCTCGCCTGATAGGGGCACGCAGTATTTT.

This clone was counted a few times. The chain recombines TRBV7-3 with TRBJ2-1, with 9 bases lining up with TRBD2. Trimming removed 3 bases from V and 6 bases from J; junction bases left unmatched: 3. Germline lookup yields CDR1 SGHTA and CDR2 FQGTGA. This CDR3 region has 14 residues. The CDR3 region is CASSLGLASNEQFF. The CDR3 nucleotides read TGTGCCAGCAGCTTGGGACTAGCCAGCAATGAGCAGTTCTTC.

The chain recombines TRBV6-5 with TRBJ1-1, with unresolved D. CDR1 is MNHEY, CDR2 SVGAGI, per germline. The CDR3 runs to 13 residues. V was shortened by 4 bases and J by 1 base, with 7 bases between the two germline ends. For the CDR3, the DNA is TGTGCCAGCAGTTCCAATTGGAACACTGAAGCTTTCTTT. As protein: CASSSNWNTEAFF.

The chain carries TRBV29-1 and TRBJ2-3; D gene unclear. Germline assignment: CDR1 SQVTM and CDR2 ANQGSEA. The CDR3 is made up of 11 amino acids. V lost 2 bases and J lost 9, with 9 bases in between. Written as DNA, the CDR3 is TGCAGCGTTGAATTTTGGCAAACGCAGTATTTT. This encodes CSVEFWQTQYF.

The V gene is TRBV27, the J gene TRBJ2-2; 11 bases align to TRBD2. In germline, CDR1 is MNHEY, CDR2 SMNVEV (reference sequence). This CDR3 is built from 16 residues. Losses at the gene ends were 11 bases for V and 3 bases for J; bases not matched to a gene: 11. The CDR3 is CAPRPSGRWDTGELFF. In DNA, the CDR3 is TGTGCCCCCAGGCCTAGCGGGAGGTGGGACACCGGGGAGCTGTTTTTT.

This chain uses TRBV19 with TRBJ1-3; 8 bases fit TRBD1. The germline gives CDR1 LNHDA, CDR2 SQIVND (reference sequence). Germline trimming cut 3 bases from V and 7 bases from J; bases unmatched to any gene: 8. The CDR3 has 15 amino acids. CDR3 region: CASSMDRVTGNTIYF. The CDR3 DNA reads TGTGCCAGTAGTATGGACAGGGTAACGGGGAACACCATATATTTT.

The V and J genes are TRBV19 and TRBJ1-2, with D possibly TRBD1 on 6 matching bases. V was trimmed by 6 bases and J by 4 bases, leaving 12 bases between them. CDR1 LNHDA and CDR2 SQIVND come from the germline V gene (reference sequence). The CDR3 totals 13 residues. This chain's CDR3 is CASRRTDFYGYTF. CDR3 DNA: TGTGCCAGTAGAAGGACAGATTTCTATGGCTACACCTTC.

The chain joins TRBV15 to TRBJ1-5; perhaps TRBD1 as D (6 bases). Germline-derived CDR1 and CDR2 are LNHNV and YYDKDF (reference sequence). V was pared by 3 bases and J by 5 bases, with 11 bases between. The CDR3 is 14 amino acids. The CDR3 loop is CATSSGAGDQPQHF. For the CDR3, the DNA is TGTGCCACCAGCAGTGGGGCAGGGGATCAGCCCCAGCATTTT.